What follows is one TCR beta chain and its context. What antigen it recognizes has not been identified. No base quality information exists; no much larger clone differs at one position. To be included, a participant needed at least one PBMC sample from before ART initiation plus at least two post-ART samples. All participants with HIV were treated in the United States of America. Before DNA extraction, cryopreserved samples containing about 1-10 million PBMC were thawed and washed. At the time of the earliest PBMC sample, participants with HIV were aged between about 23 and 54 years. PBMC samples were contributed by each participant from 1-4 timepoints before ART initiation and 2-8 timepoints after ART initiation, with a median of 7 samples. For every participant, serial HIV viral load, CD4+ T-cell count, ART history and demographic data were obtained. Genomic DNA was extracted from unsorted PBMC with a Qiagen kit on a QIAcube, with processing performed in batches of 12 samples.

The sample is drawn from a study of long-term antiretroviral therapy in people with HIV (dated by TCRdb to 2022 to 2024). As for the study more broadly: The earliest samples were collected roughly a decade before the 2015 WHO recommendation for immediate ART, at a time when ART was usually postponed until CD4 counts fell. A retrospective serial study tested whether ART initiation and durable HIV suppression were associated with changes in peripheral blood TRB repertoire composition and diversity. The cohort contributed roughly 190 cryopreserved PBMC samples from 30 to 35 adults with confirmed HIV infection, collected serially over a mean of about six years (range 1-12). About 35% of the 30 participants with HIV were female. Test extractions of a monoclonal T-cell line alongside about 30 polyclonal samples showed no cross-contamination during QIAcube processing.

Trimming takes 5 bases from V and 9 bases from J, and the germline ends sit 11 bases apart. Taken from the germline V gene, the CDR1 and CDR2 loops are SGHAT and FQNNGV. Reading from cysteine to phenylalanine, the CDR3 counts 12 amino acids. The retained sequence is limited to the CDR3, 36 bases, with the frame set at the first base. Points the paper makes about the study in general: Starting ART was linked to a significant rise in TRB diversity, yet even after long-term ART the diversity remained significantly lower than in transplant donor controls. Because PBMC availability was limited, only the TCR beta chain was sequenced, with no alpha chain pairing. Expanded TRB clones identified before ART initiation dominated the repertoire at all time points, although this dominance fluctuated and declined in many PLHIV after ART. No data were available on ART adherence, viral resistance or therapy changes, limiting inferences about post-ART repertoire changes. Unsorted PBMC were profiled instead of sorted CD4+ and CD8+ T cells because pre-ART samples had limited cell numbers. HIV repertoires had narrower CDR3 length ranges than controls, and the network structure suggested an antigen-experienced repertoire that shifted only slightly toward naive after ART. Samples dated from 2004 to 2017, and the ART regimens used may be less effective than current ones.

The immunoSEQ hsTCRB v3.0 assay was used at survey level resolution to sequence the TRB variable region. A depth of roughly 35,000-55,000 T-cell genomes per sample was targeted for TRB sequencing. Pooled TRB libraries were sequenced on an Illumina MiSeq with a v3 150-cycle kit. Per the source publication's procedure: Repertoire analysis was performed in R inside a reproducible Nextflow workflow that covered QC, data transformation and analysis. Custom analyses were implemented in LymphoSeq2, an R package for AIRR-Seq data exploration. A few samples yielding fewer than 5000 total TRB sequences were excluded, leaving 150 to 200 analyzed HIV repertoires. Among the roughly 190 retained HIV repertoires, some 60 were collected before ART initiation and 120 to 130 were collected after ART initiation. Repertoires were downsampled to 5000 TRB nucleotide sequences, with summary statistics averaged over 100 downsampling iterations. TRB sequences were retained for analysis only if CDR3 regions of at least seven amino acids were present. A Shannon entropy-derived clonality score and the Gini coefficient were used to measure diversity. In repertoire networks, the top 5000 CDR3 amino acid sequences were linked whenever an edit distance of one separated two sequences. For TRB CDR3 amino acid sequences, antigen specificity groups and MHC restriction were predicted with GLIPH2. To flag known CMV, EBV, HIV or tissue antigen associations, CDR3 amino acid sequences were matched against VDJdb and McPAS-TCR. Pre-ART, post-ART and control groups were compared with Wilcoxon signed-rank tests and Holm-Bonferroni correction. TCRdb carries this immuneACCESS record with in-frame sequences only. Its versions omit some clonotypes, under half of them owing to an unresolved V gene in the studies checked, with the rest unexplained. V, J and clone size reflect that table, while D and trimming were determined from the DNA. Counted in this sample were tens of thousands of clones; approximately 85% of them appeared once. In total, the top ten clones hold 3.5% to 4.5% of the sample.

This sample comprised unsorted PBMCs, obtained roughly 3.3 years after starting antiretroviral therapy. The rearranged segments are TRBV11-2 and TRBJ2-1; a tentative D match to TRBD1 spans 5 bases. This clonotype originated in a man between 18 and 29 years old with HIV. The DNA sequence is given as TGTGCCAGCAGCATTGACAGCTTTGAGCAGTTCTTC. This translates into CASSIDSFEQFF.